These 28 T cell receptor beta chains came from one sample sequenced in a study of T cells after yellow fever vaccination. TCRdb re-called the 5' RACE reads with MiXCR, one entry per CDR3 protein. The data hold hundreds of thousands of distinct CDR3 sequences, with approximately 18% observed a single time. Sequences were derived from PBMCs, sampled before the yellow fever booster vaccination. These receptors came from a man aged 18 to 35 who received the YFV17D yellow fever vaccine.

V gene TRBV29-1 combines with J gene TRBJ1-4, with unresolved D. The V end lost 4 bases, the J end lost 0 bases, and 6 bases lay between the germline ends. Germline loops: CDR1 SQVTM, CDR2 ANQGSEA. This CDR3 spans 13 amino acids. This chain's CDR3 is CSVVAATNEKLFF. The CDR3 DNA reads as TGCAGCGTTGTTGCAGCAACTAATGAAAAACTGTTTTTT.

This clonotype was seen only a few times. This chain links TRBV9 with TRBJ2-2; D not resolved. V lost 0 bases and J 4 bases, leaving 4 bases between the germline ends. Germline V CDR1 and CDR2: SGDLS, YYNGEE. The CDR3 spans 13 residues. In nucleotides, the CDR3 is TGTGCCAGCAGCGTAGTTACCACCGGGGAGCTGTTTTTT. Protein product: CASSVVTTGELFF.

J is TRBJ2-1 and V is TRBV20-1; D might be TRBD1 or TRBD2, each matching 6 bases. Per germline, CDR1 DFQATT and CDR2 SNEGSKA (reference sequence). The V end lost 6 bases, the J end lost 2 bases, and 11 bases lay between the germline ends. The CDR3 spans 13 residues. The DNA of the CDR3 is TGCAGTGCCAGGGGACTCACCTACAATGAGCAGTTCTTC. Its protein product is CSARGLTYNEQFF.

This clonotype was seen more than once but under ten times. DNA of the CDR3: TGTGCCACCCGGGGGTCGGCTGAAGCTTTCTTT. This sequence encodes CATRGSAEAFF. The chain combines TRBV24-1 with TRBJ1-1, with D maybe TRBD1 (5 bases). CDR1 and CDR2 (germline): KGHDR, SFDVKD. V lost 9 bases, J lost 6 bases, and 10 bases lay in between. This CDR3 has 11 residues.

The rearrangement uses TRBV19 and TRBJ2-1; D is unclear. Germline CDR1 LNHDA, CDR2 SQIVND (reference sequence). The CDR3 totals 12 residues. V shed 5 bases and J shed 6 bases, with 8 bases lying between them. Here the CDR3 reads CASSSFRNEQFF. CDR3 sequence (DNA): TGTGCCAGTAGTTCCTTCCGCAATGAGCAGTTCTTC.

This clonotype turned up a few times. V is TRBV12-3 or TRBV12-4 and J is TRBJ2-7; 12 nucleotides match TRBD2. J lost 3 bases, V lost 5 bases, and 8 bases had no gene match. The CDR3 totals 16 residues. Here the CDR3 reads CASSPGTSGPGYEQYF. The CDR3 DNA reads as TGTGCCAGCAGTCCCGGGACTAGCGGGCCCGGCTACGAGCAGTACTTC.

This clonotype was detected a few times. Here the CDR3 reads CASGLEEGTQYF. In nucleotides, the CDR3 is TGTGCTAGTGGTTTGGAGGAGGGTACGCAGTATTTT. The chain recombines TRBV12-5 with TRBJ2-3; perhaps TRBD2 as D (6 bases). Trimming pared 1 base from V and 8 bases from J, leaving 7 bases between. This CDR3 comprises 12 residues. Looked up from germline, CDR1 is LGHNT and CDR2 is FRNRAP.

This clonotype was observed a few times. The chain employs TRBV29-1 and TRBJ1-2, with 7 bases identical to TRBD1. Germline trimming cut 4 bases from V and 9 bases from J; bases unmatched to any gene: 11. Germline V gene lookup returns CDR1 SQVTM and CDR2 ANQGSEA. The CDR3 runs 13 residues. The CDR3 DNA reads as TGCAGCGTTGGACAGGGAATAAGGGAGAGCTACACCTTC. Translation: CSVGQGIRESYTF.

This clonotype was picked up a small number of times. The gene calls are TRBV20-1 and TRBJ2-7, with D perhaps matching TRBD2 (5 bases). The CDR3 length is 12 residues. CDR1 is DFQATT, CDR2 SNEGSKA, per germline (reference sequence). V gave up 6 bases and J gave up 0 bases, with 9 bases separating them. CDR3 amino acids: CSAARDSYEQYF. CDR3 DNA sequence: TGCAGTGCCGCCCGGGACTCCTACGAGCAGTACTTC.

For this clonotype: A read error may produce the germline difference seen at one junction end. The chain uses TRBV7-9 and TRBJ2-5; TRBD2 might be the D (5 bases). This CDR3 comprises 14 residues. Germline V gives CDR1 SEHNR, CDR2 FQNEAQ (reference sequence). The CDR3: CASSLARTQSFGDF. The CDR3 bases are TGTGCCAGCAGCTTAGCCAGGACTCAATCGTTTGGGGACTTC.

This clonotype occurred a few times. The chain uses TRBV5-1 and TRBJ2-7; D ambiguous. V lost 0 bases, J lost 7 bases, and 8 bases lay in between. The CDR3 contains 12 residues. In germline, CDR1 is SGHRS, CDR2 YFSETQ. The CDR3 reads CASSLEGNEQYF. The CDR3 coding sequence is TGCGCCAGCAGCTTGGAGGGTAATGAGCAGTACTTC.

The chain uses TRBV29-1 and TRBJ2-5, with D possibly being TRBD1 (6 bases). Trimming removed 2 bases at V and 1 base at J, with 14 bases between. This CDR3 region has 15 residues. CDR1 is SQVTM, CDR2 ANQGSEA, per germline. The CDR3 region is CSVEFIRDTQETQYF. As DNA, the CDR3 is TGCAGCGTTGAATTTATCAGGGACACCCAAGAGACCCAGTACTTC.

The rearrangement links TRBV11-2 to TRBJ2-7; perhaps TRBD1 as D (5 bases). Germline V CDR1 and CDR2: SGHAT, FQNNGV. This CDR3 has 14 amino acids. Trimming took off 4 bases at V and 3 bases at J, with 13 bases between the two ends. The CDR3 protein is CASSSTGAVYEQYF. The CDR3 nucleotides are TGTGCCAGCAGCTCAACAGGAGCCGTCTACGAGCAGTACTTC.

This clonotype appeared a few times. The chain uses TRBV27 and TRBJ2-7, with a weak D call TRBD2 (6 bases). With 3 bases removed from V and 6 bases from J, the gap between germline ends came to 9 bases. Germline values: CDR1 MNHEY, CDR2 SMNVEV (reference sequence). The CDR3 loop spans 12 amino acids. The CDR3 region is CASSFIGGEQYV. CDR3 nucleotides: TGTGCCAGCAGTTTCATCGGGGGCGAGCAGTACGTC.

This chain joins TRBV27 and TRBJ2-1; TRBD2 might be the D (6 bases). V was cut by 0 bases and J by 7 bases, with 10 bases left in between. The CDR3 length is 14 residues. The germline V gene has CDR1 MNHEY and CDR2 SMNVEV (reference sequence). For the CDR3, the DNA is TGTGCCAGCAGTTTATCGCTGGCGGGAAATGAGCAGTTCTTC. Amino acid sequence: CASSLSLAGNEQFF.

This clonotype has only a few counts. The CDR3 bases are TGCAGTGCTAGAGATCGGAGAGGGTTATCGTATGGCTACACCTTC. As protein: CSARDRRGLSYGYTF. V usage is TRBV20-1 and J usage is TRBJ1-2; unclear D gene. CDR3 length: 15 amino acids. Deletions cut 0 bases from V and 5 bases from J, with 16 bases between. Germline CDR1 and CDR2: DFQATT and SNEGSKA (reference sequence).

The CDR3 loop reads CASSLSTGQRGYGYTF. CDR3 coding DNA: TGTGCCAGCAGTTTGTCCACGGGACAGAGGGGATATGGCTACACCTTC. The chain carries TRBV5-5 and TRBJ1-2; 7 bases align to TRBD1. V shed 5 bases and J 5 bases; nucleotides not matched to a gene: 15. CDR1 SGHKS and CDR2 YYEKEE come from the germline V gene (reference sequence). This CDR3 has 16 residues.

The chain is built from TRBV27 and TRBJ2-7; 7 nucleotides match TRBD2. CDR1 and CDR2 (germline): MNHEY, SMNVEV (reference sequence). The CDR3 spans 16 residues. V lost 5 bases and J lost 2; bases outside the gene matches: 12. The CDR3 DNA follows: TGTGCCAGCAGTCCACGACCGGGACTAATAGCCTACGAGCAGTACTTC. It specifies CASSPRPGLIAYEQYF.

The chain combines TRBV4-3 with TRBJ1-4; 7 bases agree with TRBD1. This CDR3 has 14 residues. The V and J ends lost 4 bases and 8 bases, in that order; junction bases with no gene match: 7. CDR1 and CDR2 (germline): LGHNA, YSLEER. The CDR3 DNA reads TGCGCCAGCAGCCCAACCGGGACAGCCGAAAAACTGTTTTTT. It is translated as CASSPTGTAEKLFF.

This sequence joins TRBV5-1 and TRBJ2-2; D is possibly TRBD1 (6 bases). The CDR3 is 16 amino acids. Trimming removed 4 bases at V and 1 base at J, with 14 bases between. The V gene's germline CDR1 is SGHRS and CDR2 YFSETQ. The CDR3 reads CASSPSGALNTGELFF. DNA of the CDR3: TGCGCCAGCAGCCCATCAGGGGCGTTGAACACCGGGGAGCTGTTTTTT.

A few counts support this clonotype. CDR3 in amino acids: CASSYPMASQGEQFF. CDR3 DNA: TGCGCCAGCAGCTACCCGATGGCCTCACAGGGTGAGCAGTTCTTC. The chain employs TRBV5-1 and TRBJ2-1, with D possibly being TRBD1 (6 bases). CDR3 length: 15 residues. V gave up 3 bases and J gave up 9 bases, with 19 bases separating them. The germline V gene encodes CDR1 SGHRS and CDR2 YFSETQ.

The chain combines TRBV5-6 with TRBJ2-7; TRBD2 is a possible D gene (6 bases). The CDR3 length is 15 residues. Per the germline V gene, CDR1 is SGHDT and CDR2 is YYEEEE. Trimming removed 4 bases from V and 1 base from J, with 15 bases in between. DNA of the CDR3: TGTGCCAGCAGCCCCCCCGGGGGAAGTTCCTACGAGCAGTACGTC. This encodes CASSPPGGSSYEQYV.

The chain joins TRBV5-8 to TRBJ1-5; D call uncertain. This CDR3 spans 17 amino acids. V was cut by 2 bases and J by 0 bases, with 15 bases left in between. The germline V gene has CDR1 SGHTS and CDR2 YDEGEE. The CDR3 sequence is CASSLRQETYSNQPQHF. In nucleotides, the CDR3 is TGTGCCAGCAGCTTAAGGCAGGAGACCTATAGCAATCAGCCCCAGCATTTT.

This clonotype showed up just a few times. The V call is TRBV19, the J call TRBJ1-2; no firm D call. CDR3 length equals 17 residues. V lost 3 bases and J 4 bases, leaving 21 bases between the germline ends. Germline CDR1 and CDR2: LNHDA and SQIVND (reference sequence). The CDR3 loop is CASSMPHLTDLGYGYTF. CDR3 nucleotides: TGTGCCAGTAGTATGCCCCACCTGACGGACCTTGGCTATGGCTACACCTTC.

This clonotype was counted a few times. The genes are TRBV15 and TRBJ1-3, with no clear D. The length of the CDR3 is 17 residues. Trimming removed 5 bases at V and 0 bases at J, with 17 bases between. CDR1 is LNHNV and CDR2 is YYDKDF in the germline V gene (reference sequence). The CDR3: CATSPNRGQTSGNTIYF. The CDR3 nucleotides read TGTGCCACCAGCCCAAATCGAGGGCAGACCTCTGGAAACACCATATATTTT.

This clonotype turned up a few times. The genes are TRBV12-3 or TRBV12-4 and TRBJ1-1; possible D gene TRBD1, 6 bases. V was clipped by 5 bases and J by 5 bases, with 15 bases between them. This CDR3 has 14 residues. CDR3 bases: TGTGCCAGCAGTAAAGGGGGAGGGTGGACTGAAGCTTTCTTT. It yields the protein CASSKGGGWTEAFF.

This clonotype was picked up many times. The chain links TRBV24-1 to TRBJ1-2; D might be TRBD1 (5 bases). Trimming shortened V by 3 bases and J by 4 bases, and 11 bases separated the two germline ends. Germline V gives CDR1 KGHDR, CDR2 SFDVKD. This CDR3 has 14 amino acids. CDR3 sequence: CATSDLRDGYGYTF. CDR3 in DNA: TGTGCCACCAGTGATCTCCGGGACGGCTATGGCTACACCTTC.

This chain connects TRBV7-8 to TRBJ2-4; 9 bases agree with TRBD1. The germline gives CDR1 SGHVS, CDR2 FQNEAQ. V shed 5 bases and J 6 bases; nucleotides not matched to a gene: 8. The CDR3 is made up of 15 amino acids. CDR3 nucleotide sequence: TGTGCCAGCAGCACGTCTACAGGGGGCTTAAACATTCAGTACTTC. It yields the protein CASSTSTGGLNIQYF.